The T cell receptor beta chain under discussion was sequenced for a study of blood T cell repertoires in COVID-19. Using immunoSEQ multiplex PCR, the repertoire was profiled, and TCRdb retains in-frame clones only, with some absent. The profile shows about 250,000 clones, about 85% of them singletons. Trimming cost V 5 bases and J 3 bases, with 11 bases left between them. Germline V gene data show CDR1 as MNHEY and CDR2 as SVGAGI. The CDR3 loop spans 13 amino acids. The specimen sequenced was peripheral blood. The origin of this receptor is a man younger than 35 with active or convalescent COVID-19. The rearrangement joins TRBV6-5 to TRBJ2-7, with TRBD2 as a possible D gene (5 bases). CDR3 coding DNA: TGTGCCAGCAGTCCTTCTAGCTTCTACGAGCAGTACTTC. This sequence encodes CASSPSSFYEQYF.